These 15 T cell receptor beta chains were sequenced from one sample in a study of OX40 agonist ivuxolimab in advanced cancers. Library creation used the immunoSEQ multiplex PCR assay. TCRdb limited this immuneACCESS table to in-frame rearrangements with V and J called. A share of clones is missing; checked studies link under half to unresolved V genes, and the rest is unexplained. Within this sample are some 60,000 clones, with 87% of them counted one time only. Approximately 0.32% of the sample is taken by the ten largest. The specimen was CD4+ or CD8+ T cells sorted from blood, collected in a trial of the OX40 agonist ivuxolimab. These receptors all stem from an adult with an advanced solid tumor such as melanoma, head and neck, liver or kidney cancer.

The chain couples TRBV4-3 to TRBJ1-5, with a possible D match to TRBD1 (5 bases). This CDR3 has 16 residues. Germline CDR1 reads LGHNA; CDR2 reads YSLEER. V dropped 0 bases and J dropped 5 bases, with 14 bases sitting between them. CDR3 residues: CASSQDFSQGHQPQHF. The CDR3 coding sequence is TGCGCCAGCAGCCAAGATTTCAGTCAGGGTCATCAGCCCCAGCATTTT.

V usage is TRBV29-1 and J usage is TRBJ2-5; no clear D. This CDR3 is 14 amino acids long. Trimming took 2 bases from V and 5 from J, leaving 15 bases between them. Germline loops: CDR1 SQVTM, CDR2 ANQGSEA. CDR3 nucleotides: TGCAGCGTTGAACCCTGGAAACAGAGGGAGACCCAGTACTTC. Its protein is CSVEPWKQRETQYF.

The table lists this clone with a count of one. The CDR3 DNA sequence: TGTGCCAGCAGCCGACCGTTGGGGCCCCTCCACTTT. Translated, it gives CASSRPLGPLHF. The chain recombines TRBV7-2 with TRBJ1-6; D ambiguous. The germline V and J ends were trimmed by 5 bases and 13 bases, with 12 bases remaining between them. Germline CDR1 reads SGHTA; CDR2 reads FQGNSA. The CDR3 is made up of 12 amino acids.

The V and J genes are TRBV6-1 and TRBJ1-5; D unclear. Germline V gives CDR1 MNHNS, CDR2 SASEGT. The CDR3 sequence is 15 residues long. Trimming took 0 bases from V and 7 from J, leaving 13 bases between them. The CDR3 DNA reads TGTGCCAGCAGTGAAGCTGGCGGTTGGGTCCAGCCCCAGCATTTT. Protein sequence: CASSEAGGWVQPQHF.

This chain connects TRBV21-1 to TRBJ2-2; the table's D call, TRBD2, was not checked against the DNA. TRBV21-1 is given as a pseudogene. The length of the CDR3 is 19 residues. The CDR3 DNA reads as TGTGCCAGCAGCTCCTGGACTAGCGGGGGTCCCGGGAACACCGGGGAGCTGTTTTTT. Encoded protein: CASSSWTSGGPGNTGELFF.

Here the CDR3 DNA reads TGTGCCAGCAGCCCCTATAGCGGGGGGGCCGCCGGGGAGCTGTTTTTT. As protein: CASSPYSGGAAGELFF. The chain is built from TRBV7-2 and TRBJ2-2; 11 nucleotides align to TRBD2. With 5 bases clipped from V and 6 bases from J, the junction kept 8 bases outside the gene matches. CDR3 length: 16 amino acids. From germline, CDR1 is SGHTA and CDR2 FQGNSA.

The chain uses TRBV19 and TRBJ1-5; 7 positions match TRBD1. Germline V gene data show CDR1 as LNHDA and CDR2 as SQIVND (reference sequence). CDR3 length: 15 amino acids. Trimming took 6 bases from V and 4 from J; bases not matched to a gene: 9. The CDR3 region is CASSDQGGSNQPQHF. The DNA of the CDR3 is TGTGCCAGTAGCGATCAGGGGGGGTCAAATCAGCCCCAGCATTTT.

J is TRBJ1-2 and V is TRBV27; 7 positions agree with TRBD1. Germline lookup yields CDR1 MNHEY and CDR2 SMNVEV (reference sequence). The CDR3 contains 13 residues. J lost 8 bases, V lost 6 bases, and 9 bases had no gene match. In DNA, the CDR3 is TGTGCCAGCAGGCTCCGGGACAGTCGGGGCTACACCTTC. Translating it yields CASRLRDSRGYTF.

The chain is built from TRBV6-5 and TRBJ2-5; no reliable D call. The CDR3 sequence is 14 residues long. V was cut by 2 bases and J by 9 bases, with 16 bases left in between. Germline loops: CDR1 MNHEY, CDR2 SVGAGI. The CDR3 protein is CASSYLPGVWPQYF. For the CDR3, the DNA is TGTGCCAGCAGTTACCTGCCCGGCGTGTGGCCCCAGTACTTC.

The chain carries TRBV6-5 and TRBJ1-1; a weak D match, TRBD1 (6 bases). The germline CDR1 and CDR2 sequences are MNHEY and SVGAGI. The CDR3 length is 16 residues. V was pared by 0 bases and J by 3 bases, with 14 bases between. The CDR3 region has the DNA TGTGCCAGCAGTTACTCGAGGGGGAGGGGACACACTGAAGCTTTCTTT. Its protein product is CASSYSRGRGHTEAFF.

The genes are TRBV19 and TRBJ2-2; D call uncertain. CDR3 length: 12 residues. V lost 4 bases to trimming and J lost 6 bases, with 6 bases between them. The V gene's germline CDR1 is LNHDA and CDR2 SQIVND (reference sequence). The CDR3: CASSKGSGELFF. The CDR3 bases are TGTGCCAGTAGTAAGGGTTCCGGGGAGCTGTTTTTT. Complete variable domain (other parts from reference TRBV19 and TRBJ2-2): DGGITQSPKYLFRKEGQNVTLSCEQNLNHDAMYWYRQDPGQGLRLIYYSQIVNDFQKGDIAEGYSVSREKKESFPLTVTSAQKNPTAFYLCASSKGSGELFFGEGSRLTVL.

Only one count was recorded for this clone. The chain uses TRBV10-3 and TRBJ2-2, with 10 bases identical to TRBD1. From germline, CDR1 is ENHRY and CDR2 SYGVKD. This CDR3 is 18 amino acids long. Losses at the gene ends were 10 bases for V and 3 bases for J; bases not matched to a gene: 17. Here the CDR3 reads CATRPGQGRERDTGELFF. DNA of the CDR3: TGTGCCACTAGACCGGGACAGGGGAGGGAGAGGGACACCGGGGAGCTGTTTTTT.

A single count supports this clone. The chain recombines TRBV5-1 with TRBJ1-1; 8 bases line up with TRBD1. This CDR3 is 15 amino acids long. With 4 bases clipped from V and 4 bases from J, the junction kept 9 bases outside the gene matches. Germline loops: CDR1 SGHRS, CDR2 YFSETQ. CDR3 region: CASSLGLTGGTEAFF. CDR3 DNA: TGCGCCAGCAGCCTGGGCCTTACAGGGGGCACTGAAGCTTTCTTT.

CDR3 amino acids: CASSHTGGSYNEQFF. In DNA form, the CDR3 reads TGTGCCAGCAGCCATACAGGGGGCTCCTACAATGAGCAGTTCTTC. The chain links TRBV4-2 to TRBJ2-1; 8 bases fit TRBD1. J gave up 0 bases and V 3 bases, and 1 base lay outside the gene matches. Germline CDR1 and CDR2: LGHNA and YNFKEQ. This CDR3 has 15 residues.

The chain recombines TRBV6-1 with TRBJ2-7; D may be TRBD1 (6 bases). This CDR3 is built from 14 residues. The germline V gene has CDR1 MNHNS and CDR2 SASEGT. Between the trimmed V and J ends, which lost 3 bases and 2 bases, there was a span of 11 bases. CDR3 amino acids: CASSEAGAPYEQYF. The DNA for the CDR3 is TGTGCCAGCAGTGAGGCAGGGGCCCCCTACGAGCAGTACTTC.